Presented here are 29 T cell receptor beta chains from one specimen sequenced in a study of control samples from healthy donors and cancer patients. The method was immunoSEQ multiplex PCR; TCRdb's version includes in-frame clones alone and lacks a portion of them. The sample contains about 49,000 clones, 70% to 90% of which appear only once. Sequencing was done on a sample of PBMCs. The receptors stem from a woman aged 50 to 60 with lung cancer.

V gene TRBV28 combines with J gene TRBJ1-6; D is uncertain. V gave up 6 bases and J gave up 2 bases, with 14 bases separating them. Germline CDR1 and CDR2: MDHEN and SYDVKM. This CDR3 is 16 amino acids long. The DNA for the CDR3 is TGTGCCAGCAGAGTTTTGGGAGAAGCCTATAATTCACCCCTCCACTTT. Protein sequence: CASRVLGEAYNSPLHF.

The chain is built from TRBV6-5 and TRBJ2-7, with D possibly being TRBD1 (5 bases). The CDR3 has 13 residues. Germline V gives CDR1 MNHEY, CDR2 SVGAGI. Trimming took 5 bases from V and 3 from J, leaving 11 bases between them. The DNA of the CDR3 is TGTGCCAGCAGTCCACCAGGGAACTACGAGCAGTACTTC. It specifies CASSPPGNYEQYF.

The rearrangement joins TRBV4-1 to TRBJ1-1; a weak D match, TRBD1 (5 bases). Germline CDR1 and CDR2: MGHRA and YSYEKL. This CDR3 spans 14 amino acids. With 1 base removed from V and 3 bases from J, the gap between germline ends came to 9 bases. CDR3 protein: CASSQAAGDTEAFF. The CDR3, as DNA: TGCGCCAGCAGCCAAGCGGCGGGGGACACTGAAGCTTTCTTT.

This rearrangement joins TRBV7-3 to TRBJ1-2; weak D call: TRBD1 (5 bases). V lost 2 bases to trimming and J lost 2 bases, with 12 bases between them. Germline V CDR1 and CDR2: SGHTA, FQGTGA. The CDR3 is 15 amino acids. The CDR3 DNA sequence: TGTGCCAGCAGCTTATTCGGGACCGAGAACTATGGCTACACCTTC. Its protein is CASSLFGTENYGYTF.

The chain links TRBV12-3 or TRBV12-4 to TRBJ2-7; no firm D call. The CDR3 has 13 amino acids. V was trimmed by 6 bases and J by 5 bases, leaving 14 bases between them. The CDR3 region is CASRFREYDEQYF. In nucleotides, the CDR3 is TGTGCCAGCAGATTCCGAGAGTACGACGAGCAGTACTTC.

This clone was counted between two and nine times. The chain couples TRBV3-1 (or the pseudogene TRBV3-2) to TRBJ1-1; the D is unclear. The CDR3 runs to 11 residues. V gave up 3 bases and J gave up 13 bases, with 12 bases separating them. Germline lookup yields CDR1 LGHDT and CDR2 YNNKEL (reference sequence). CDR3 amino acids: CASSQGFTGFF. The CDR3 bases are TGTGCCAGCAGCCAGGGGTTCACGGGTTTCTTT.

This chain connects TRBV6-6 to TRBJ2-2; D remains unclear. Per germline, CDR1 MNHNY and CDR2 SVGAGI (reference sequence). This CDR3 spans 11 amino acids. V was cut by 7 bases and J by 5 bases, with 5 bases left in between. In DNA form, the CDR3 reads TGTGCCAGCACTGAAACCGGGGAGCTGTTTTTT. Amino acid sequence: CASTETGELFF.

Written as DNA, the CDR3 is TGCAGTGCTTTTATGAACACTGAAGCTTTCTTT. It codes for CSAFMNTEAFF. The chain joins TRBV20-1 to TRBJ1-1; no definite D call. Germline CDR1 is DFQATT and CDR2 is SNEGSKA (reference sequence). Trimming took 5 bases from V and 0 from J, leaving 4 bases between them. This CDR3 contains 11 residues.

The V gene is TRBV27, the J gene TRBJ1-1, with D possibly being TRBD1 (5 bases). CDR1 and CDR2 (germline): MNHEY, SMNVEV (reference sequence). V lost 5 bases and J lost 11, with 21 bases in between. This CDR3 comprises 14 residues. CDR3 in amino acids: CASSLTKPDRGAFF. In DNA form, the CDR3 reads TGTGCCAGCAGTCTTACAAAACCGGATCGGGGGGCTTTCTTT.

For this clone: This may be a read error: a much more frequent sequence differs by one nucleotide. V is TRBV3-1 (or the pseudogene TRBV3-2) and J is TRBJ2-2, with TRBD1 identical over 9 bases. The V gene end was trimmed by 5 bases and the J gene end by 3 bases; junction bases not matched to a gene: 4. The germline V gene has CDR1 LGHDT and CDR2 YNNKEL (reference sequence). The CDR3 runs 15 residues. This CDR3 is CASSFRDRDTGELFF. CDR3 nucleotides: TGTGCCAGCAGCTTCCGGGACAGGGACACCGGGGAGCTGTTTTTT.

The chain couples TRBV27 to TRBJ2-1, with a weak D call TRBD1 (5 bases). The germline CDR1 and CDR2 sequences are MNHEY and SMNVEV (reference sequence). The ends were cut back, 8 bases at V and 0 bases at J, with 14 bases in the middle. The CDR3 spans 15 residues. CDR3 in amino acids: CASGSVRGSYNEQFF. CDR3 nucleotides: TGTGCCAGCGGAAGTGTAAGGGGCTCCTACAATGAGCAGTTCTTC.

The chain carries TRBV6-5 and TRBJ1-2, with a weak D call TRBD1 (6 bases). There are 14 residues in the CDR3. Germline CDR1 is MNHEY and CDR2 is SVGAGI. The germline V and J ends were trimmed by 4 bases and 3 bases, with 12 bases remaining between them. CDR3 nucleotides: TGTGCCAGCAGTTCCTCTCCAGGGGACTATGGCTACACCTTC. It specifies CASSSSPGDYGYTF.

The CDR3 sequence: CASSLAPYRGLSDTQYF. In nucleotides, the CDR3 is TGTGCCAGCAGCTTAGCGCCATACAGGGGGCTTTCAGATACGCAGTATTTT. The chain has TRBV11-1 and TRBJ2-3, with 9 bases lining up with TRBD1. The CDR3 is made up of 17 amino acids. Per germline, CDR1 SGHAT and CDR2 FQDESV (reference sequence). The trim removed 0 bases at V and 4 bases at J, leaving 8 bases unmatched. Complete variable domain (other parts from reference TRBV11-1 and TRBJ2-3): EAEVAQSPRYKITEKSQAVAFWCDPISGHATLYWYRQILGQGPELLVQFQDESVVDDSQLPKDRFSAERLKGVDSTLKIQPAELGDSAMYLCASSLAPYRGLSDTQYFGPGTRLTVL.

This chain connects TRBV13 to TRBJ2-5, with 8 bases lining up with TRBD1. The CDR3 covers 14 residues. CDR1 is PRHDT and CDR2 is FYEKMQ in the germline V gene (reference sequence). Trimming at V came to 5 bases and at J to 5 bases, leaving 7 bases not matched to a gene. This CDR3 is CASSHRGAGETQYF. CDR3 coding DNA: TGTGCCAGCAGCCACAGGGGGGCAGGGGAGACCCAGTACTTC.

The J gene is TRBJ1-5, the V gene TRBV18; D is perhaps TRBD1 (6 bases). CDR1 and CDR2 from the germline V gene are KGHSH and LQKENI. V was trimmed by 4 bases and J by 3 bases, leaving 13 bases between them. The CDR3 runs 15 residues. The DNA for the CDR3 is TGTGCCAGCTCACGACCACAGGGCGACAATCAGCCCCAGCATTTT. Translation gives CASSRPQGDNQPQHF.

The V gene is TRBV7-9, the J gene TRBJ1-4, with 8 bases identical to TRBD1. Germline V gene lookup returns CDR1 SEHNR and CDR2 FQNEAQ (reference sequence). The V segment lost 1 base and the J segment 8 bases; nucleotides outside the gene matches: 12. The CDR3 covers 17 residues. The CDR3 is CASSLGTGSRVREKLFF. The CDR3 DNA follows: TGTGCCAGCAGCTTAGGGACAGGGAGTAGAGTTAGAGAAAAACTGTTTTTT.

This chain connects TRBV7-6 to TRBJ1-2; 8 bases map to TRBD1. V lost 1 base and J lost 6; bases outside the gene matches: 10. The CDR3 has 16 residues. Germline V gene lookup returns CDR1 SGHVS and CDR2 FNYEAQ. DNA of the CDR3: TGTGCCAGCAGCTTAGATCCGAGGACAGGGTCGGATGGCTACACCTTC. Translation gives CASSLDPRTGSDGYTF.

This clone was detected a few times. CDR3 in amino acids: CASSRSTGDWAKNIQYF. CDR3 bases: TGTGCCAGCAGCCGTTCGACAGGGGATTGGGCCAAAAACATTCAGTACTTC. This chain links TRBV3-1 (or the pseudogene TRBV3-2) with TRBJ2-4; 8 bases map to TRBD1. Looked up from germline, CDR1 is LGHDT and CDR2 is YNNKEL (reference sequence). Germline trimming cut 4 bases from V and 1 base from J; bases unmatched to any gene: 9. The CDR3 has 17 amino acids.

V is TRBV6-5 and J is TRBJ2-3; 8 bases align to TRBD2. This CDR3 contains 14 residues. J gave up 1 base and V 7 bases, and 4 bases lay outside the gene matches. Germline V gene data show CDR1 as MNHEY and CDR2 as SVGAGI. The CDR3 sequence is CASTLAGGTDTQYF. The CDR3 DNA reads TGTGCCAGCACCCTAGCGGGCGGCACAGATACGCAGTATTTT.

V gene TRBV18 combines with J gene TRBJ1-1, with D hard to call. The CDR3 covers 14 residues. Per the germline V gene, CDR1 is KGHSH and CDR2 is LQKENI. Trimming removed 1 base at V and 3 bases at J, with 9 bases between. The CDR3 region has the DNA TGTGCCAGCTCACCACGATCGAGTGACACTGAAGCTTTCTTT. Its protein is CASSPRSSDTEAFF.

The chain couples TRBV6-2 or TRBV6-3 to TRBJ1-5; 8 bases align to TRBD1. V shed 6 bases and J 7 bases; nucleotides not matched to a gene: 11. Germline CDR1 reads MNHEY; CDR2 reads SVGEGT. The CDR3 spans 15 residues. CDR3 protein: CASSLDRGREQPQHF. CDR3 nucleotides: TGTGCCAGCAGCCTCGACAGGGGACGTGAGCAGCCCCAGCATTTT.

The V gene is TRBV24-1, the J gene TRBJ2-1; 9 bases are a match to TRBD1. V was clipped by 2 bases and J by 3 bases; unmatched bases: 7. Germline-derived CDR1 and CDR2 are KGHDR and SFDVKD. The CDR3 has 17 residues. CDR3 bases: TGTGCCACCAGTGATTCCGTCCCGGGACAGGGCTACAATGAGCAGTTCTTC. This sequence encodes CATSDSVPGQGYNEQFF.

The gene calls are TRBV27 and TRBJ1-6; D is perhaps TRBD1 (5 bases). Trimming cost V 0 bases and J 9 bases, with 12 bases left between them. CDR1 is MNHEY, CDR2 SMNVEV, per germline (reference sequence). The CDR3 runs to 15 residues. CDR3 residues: CASSLSSGLGSPLHF. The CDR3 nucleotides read TGTGCCAGCAGTTTATCCTCAGGGCTGGGTTCACCCCTCCACTTT.

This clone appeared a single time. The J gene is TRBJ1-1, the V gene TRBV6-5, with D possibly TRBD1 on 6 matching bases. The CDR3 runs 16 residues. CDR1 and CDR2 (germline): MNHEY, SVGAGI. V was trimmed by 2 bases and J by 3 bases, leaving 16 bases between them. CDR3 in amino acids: CASSYGSGVGDTEAFF. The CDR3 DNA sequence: TGTGCCAGCAGTTACGGATCAGGGGTTGGGGACACTGAAGCTTTCTTT.

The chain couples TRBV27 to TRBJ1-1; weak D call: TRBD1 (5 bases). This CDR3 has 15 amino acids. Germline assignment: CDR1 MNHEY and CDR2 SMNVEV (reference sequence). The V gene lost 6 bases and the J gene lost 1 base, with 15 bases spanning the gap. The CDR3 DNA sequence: TGTGCCAGCAGGGCACGGGGCGTAGGGAACACTGAAGCTTTCTTT. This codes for CASRARGVGNTEAFF.

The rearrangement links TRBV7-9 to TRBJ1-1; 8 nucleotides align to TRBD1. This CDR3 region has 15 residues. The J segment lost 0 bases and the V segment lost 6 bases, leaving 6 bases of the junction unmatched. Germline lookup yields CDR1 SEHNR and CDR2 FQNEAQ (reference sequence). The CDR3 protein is CASRSDRDLNTEAFF. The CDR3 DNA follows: TGTGCCAGCAGATCGGACAGGGATTTGAACACTGAAGCTTTCTTT.

DNA for the CDR3: TGTGCCAGCAGTTACGGGACAGCCCAGGGAGGCTATGGCTACACCTTC. Translating gives CASSYGTAQGGYGYTF. The chain has TRBV6-2 or TRBV6-3 and TRBJ1-2, with TRBD1 matching over 7 bases. CDR1 is MNHEY, CDR2 SVGEGT, per germline. J gave up 4 bases and V 2 bases, and 10 bases lay outside the gene matches. The length of the CDR3 is 16 residues.

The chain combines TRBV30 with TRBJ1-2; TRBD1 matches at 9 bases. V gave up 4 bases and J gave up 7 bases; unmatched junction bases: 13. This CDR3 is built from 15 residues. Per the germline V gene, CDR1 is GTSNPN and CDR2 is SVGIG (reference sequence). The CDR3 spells CAWIPGQGLGGGYTF. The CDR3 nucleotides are TGTGCCTGGATCCCGGGACAGGGATTAGGTGGTGGCTACACCTTC.

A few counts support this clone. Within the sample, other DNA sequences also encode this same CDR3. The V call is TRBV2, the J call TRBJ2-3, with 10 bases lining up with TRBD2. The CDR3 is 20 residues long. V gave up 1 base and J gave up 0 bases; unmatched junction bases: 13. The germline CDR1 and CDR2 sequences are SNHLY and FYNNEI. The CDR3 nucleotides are TGTGCCAGCAGTGAAGGGAACAGGGGACAGCGGGGGGGAAGCACAGATACGCAGTATTTT. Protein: CASSEGNRGQRGGSTDTQYF.